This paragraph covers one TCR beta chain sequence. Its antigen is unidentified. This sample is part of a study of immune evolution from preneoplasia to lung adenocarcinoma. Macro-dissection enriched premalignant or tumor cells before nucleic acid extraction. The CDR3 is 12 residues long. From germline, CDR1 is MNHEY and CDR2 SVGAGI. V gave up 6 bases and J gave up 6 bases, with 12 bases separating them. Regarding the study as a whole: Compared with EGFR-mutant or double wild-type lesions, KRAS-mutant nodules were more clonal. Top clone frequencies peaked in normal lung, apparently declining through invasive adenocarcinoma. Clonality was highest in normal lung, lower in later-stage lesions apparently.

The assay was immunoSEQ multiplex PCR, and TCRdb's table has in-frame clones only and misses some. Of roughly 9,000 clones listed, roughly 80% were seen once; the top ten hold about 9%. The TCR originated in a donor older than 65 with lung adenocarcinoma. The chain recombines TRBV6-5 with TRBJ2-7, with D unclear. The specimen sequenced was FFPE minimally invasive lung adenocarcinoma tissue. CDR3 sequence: CASSTSKVEQYF. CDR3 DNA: TGTGCCAGCAGCACCTCAAAGGTCGAGCAGTACTTC.